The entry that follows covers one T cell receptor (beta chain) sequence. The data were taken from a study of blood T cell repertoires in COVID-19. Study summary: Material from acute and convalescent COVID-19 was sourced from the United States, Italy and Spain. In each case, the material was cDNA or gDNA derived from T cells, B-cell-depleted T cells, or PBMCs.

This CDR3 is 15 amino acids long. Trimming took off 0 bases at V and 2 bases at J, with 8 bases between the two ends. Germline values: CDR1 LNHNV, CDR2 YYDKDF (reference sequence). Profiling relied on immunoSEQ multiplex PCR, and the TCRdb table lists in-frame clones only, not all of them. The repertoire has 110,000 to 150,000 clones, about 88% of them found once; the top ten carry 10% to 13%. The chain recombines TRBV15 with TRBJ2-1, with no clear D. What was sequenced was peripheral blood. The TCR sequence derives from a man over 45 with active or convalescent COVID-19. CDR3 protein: CATSRDTDPYNEQFF. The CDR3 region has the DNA TGTGCCACCAGCAGAGACACAGATCCCTACAATGAGCAGTTCTTC.